These 11 T cell receptor beta chains originate from one sample sequenced in a study of CD8 T cells in ankylosing spondylitis. One entry per CDR3 protein, called by TCRdb with MiXCR from the 5' RACE reads. The repertoire has about 220,000 distinct CDR3 sequences, 8% to 11% of them found once; the top ten carry approximately 20%. The material sequenced was blood, either unsorted or a sorted T cell fraction (not recorded which). These receptors all stem from a male donor with ankylosing spondylitis or in good health (not recorded which).

In this sample, this clonotype turned up many times. This sequence joins TRBV5-1 and TRBJ2-2; D might be TRBD1 (5 bases). The CDR3 totals 15 residues. Per the germline V gene, CDR1 is SGHRS and CDR2 is YFSETQ. Trimming shortened V by 7 bases and J by 3 bases, and 16 bases separated the two germline ends. The DNA for the CDR3 is TGCGCCAGCTCTTTCGTAGGGGTCCACACCGGGGAGCTGTTTTTT. It specifies CASSFVGVHTGELFF.

The chain uses TRBV5-1 and TRBJ1-5; 7 positions agree with TRBD1. V gave up 0 bases and J gave up 6 bases; unmatched junction bases: 6. This CDR3 has 15 amino acids. Germline-derived CDR1 and CDR2 are SGHRS and YFSETQ. CDR3 loop: CASSLEGGDGQPQHF. DNA of the CDR3: TGCGCCAGCAGCTTGGAAGGGGGCGACGGTCAGCCCCAGCATTTT.

This clonotype was picked up many times. The chain recombines TRBV9 with TRBJ2-1, with D perhaps matching TRBD2 (5 bases). This CDR3 contains 12 residues. V was shortened by 3 bases and J by 6 bases, with 7 bases between the two germline ends. Germline CDR1 is SGDLS and CDR2 is YYNGEE. This CDR3 is CASSERSNEQFF. As DNA, the CDR3 is TGTGCCAGCAGCGAGCGGAGCAATGAGCAGTTCTTC.

This clonotype was seen repeatedly, ten times or more. The genes are TRBV10-3 and TRBJ2-1; the match to TRBD2 covers 16 bases. The trim removed 8 bases at V and 3 bases at J, leaving 4 bases unmatched. CDR1 and CDR2 (germline): ENHRY, SYGVKD. This CDR3 is 16 amino acids long. The CDR3, as DNA: TGTGCCATCGGTGGGACTAGCGGGGGGGTCTACAATGAGCAGTTCTTC. Its protein product is CAIGGTSGGVYNEQFF.

Worth noting for this clonotype: One end of the junction does not line up with germline, which may come from a read error. This rearrangement joins TRBV6-1 to TRBJ1-1; a possible D gene is TRBD1 (6 bases). Germline assignment: CDR1 MNHNS and CDR2 SASEGT. CDR3 length equals 14 residues. The CDR3 here is CTSSSAGDIAEAFF. The CDR3 DNA reads as TGTACCAGCAGCTCCGCAGGGGACATAGCGGAAGCTTTCTTT.

This clonotype was seen ten or more times. This chain joins TRBV5-1 and TRBJ2-7; D gene ambiguous. V dropped 0 bases and J dropped 1 base, with 8 bases sitting between them. Per the germline V gene, CDR1 is SGHRS and CDR2 is YFSETQ. The CDR3 has 14 residues. This CDR3 is CASSLEFGSYEQYF. CDR3 bases: TGCGCCAGCAGCTTGGAGTTTGGATCCTACGAGCAGTACTTC.

CDR3 DNA: TGTGCCACCGACGGAATGGTTGGAAGTACAAATGAGCAGTTCTTC. It specifies CATDGMVGSTNEQFF. V gene TRBV5-4 combines with J gene TRBJ2-1; D gene ambiguous. Between the trimmed V and J ends, which lost 9 bases and 7 bases, there was a span of 23 bases. Germline CDR1 is SGHNT and CDR2 is YYREEE (reference sequence). CDR3 length: 15 amino acids.

The J gene is TRBJ1-4, the V gene TRBV29-1; D is ambiguous. This CDR3 spans 10 amino acids. CDR1 and CDR2 from the germline V gene are SQVTM and ANQGSEA. CDR3 coding DNA: TGCGGTGTGCGTAATGAAAAACTGTTTTTT. The encoded protein is CGVRNEKLFF.

In its sample, this clonotype was seen many times. This chain connects TRBV14 to TRBJ2-1, with 12 bases identical to TRBD2. Germline-derived CDR1 and CDR2 are SGHDN and FVKESK. With V trimmed by 3 bases and J by 2 bases, 11 bases remained unmatched. The CDR3 runs 19 residues. CDR3 region: CASSQATELAGGTYNEQFF. The CDR3 DNA is TGTGCCAGCAGCCAGGCTACTGAACTAGCGGGGGGTACCTACAATGAGCAGTTCTTC.

This clonotype has ten or more counts. The chain combines TRBV12-3 or TRBV12-4 with TRBJ1-3, with unresolved D. V lost 6 bases and J lost 0, with 6 bases in between. This CDR3 contains 13 residues. The CDR3: CASSLSSGNTIYF. CDR3 sequence (DNA): TGTGCCAGCAGCCTGAGCTCTGGAAACACCATATATTTT.

In this sample, this clonotype turned up many times. The chain has TRBV20-1 and TRBJ1-6, with 7 bases matching TRBD1. Trimming took 0 bases from V and 5 from J; bases not matched to a gene: 7. There are 16 residues in the CDR3. Germline lookup yields CDR1 DFQATT and CDR2 SNEGSKA (reference sequence). The CDR3 loop reads CSARDAGGVNNSPLHF. In DNA form, the CDR3 reads TGCAGTGCTAGAGACGCAGGGGGGGTCAATAATTCACCCCTCCACTTT.